A selection of T cell receptor beta chains follows, all from one sample in a study of T cells in Graves' hyperthyroidism and ophthalmopathy. Each CDR3 protein gets one entry after TCRdb re-called the multiplex PCR reads with MiXCR. The repertoire holds under 450,000 distinct CDR3 sequences, about 18% seen once, with 34% in the top ten. Sequencing used blood. Source of these receptors: a woman aged 25 to 45 with Graves' hyperthyroidism that later progressed to Graves' ophthalmopathy. Both conserved end residues are part of each CDR3. A D gene is named only where the DNA matches it firmly. Clone size is not always given. Where it is, it says once, few, many or a class for expanded clones.

clone_size,d_call,j_call,v_call,cdr3_nt,cdr3_aa
many,-,TRBJ2-5,TRBV20-1,TGCAGTGCTAGAGATCTTTGGCCGGAGACCCAGTACTTC,CSARDLWPETQYF
many,TRBD1,TRBJ1-6,TRBV5-1,TGCGCCAGCAGCTCACAGACAGGGGACTCACCCCTCCACTTT,CASSSQTGDSPLHF
many,-,TRBJ2-1,TRBV28,TGTGCCAGCAGCCCGTCCGACAATGAGCAGTTCTTC,CASSPSDNEQFF
many,-,TRBJ2-3,TRBV2,TGTGCCAGACACGGGGTGGGGGTGAGCACAGATACGCAGTATTTT,CARHGVGVSTDTQYF
few,-,TRBJ2-1,TRBV29-1,TGCAGCGTGCACGGGACTCCTTACAATGAGCAGTTCTTC,CSVHGTPYNEQFF
many,-,TRBJ1-3,TRBV6-1,TGTGCCAGCAGTGAAATCGGGAGGCACACCATATATTTT,CASSEIGRHTIYF
few,-,TRBJ2-1,TRBV6-6,TGTGCCAGCAGTTACGGGGGTACATACAATGAGCAGTTCTTC,CASSYGGTYNEQFF
many,-,TRBJ1-5,TRBV5-1,TGCGCCAGCAGCCTTTCCTTTGGGGCAAATCAGCCCCAGCATTTT,CASSLSFGANQPQHF
once,-,TRBJ2-1,TRBV11-3,TGTGCCAGCAGCCCCCGGGGGTTGCGTGAGCAGTTCTTC,CASSPRGLREQFF
few,TRBD1,TRBJ2-7,TRBV4-2,TGTGCCAGCAGCCCGGACAGGGGGGCATACGAGCAGTACTTC,CASSPDRGAYEQYF
many,TRBD1,TRBJ1-5,TRBV5-8,TGTGCCAGCAGCTTCTTGACAGGGGGACGGAATCAGCCCCAGCATTTT,CASSFLTGGRNQPQHF
-,-,TRBJ2-5,TRBV4-1,TGCGCCAGCAGCCAGCAAGGGGGGGGAGAGACCCAGTACTTC,CASSQQGGGETQYF
many,TRBD1,TRBJ1-2,TRBV28,TGTGCCAGCGGGTACAGGGGGCGCGGTAACTATGGCTACACCTTC,CASGYRGRGNYGYTF
many,-,TRBJ1-2,TRBV28,TGTGCCAGCAGTTCTTACAGAGACGAGTACTATGGCTACACCTTC,CASSSYRDEYYGYTF
-,TRBD1,TRBJ2-1,TRBV5-6,TGTGCCAGCAGCTTTAGACAGGGGGCGAGATCCAATGAGCAGTTCTTC,CASSFRQGARSNEQFF
-,TRBD2,TRBJ2-1,TRBV5-5,TGTGCCAGCAGACGGCTACTAGCGGCCGCCCTGAATGAGCAGTTCTTC,CASRRLLAAALNEQFF
many,TRBD1,TRBJ2-5,TRBV10-3,TGTGCCATCAGTGCGGGACAGGGTCAAGAGACCCAGTACTTC,CAISAGQGQETQYF
-,-,TRBJ1-2,TRBV10-2,TGCGCCAGCAGTGAGTCCAGGGATAACTATGGCTACACCTTC,CASSESRDNYGYTF
-,-,TRBJ1-2,TRBV5-1,TGCGCCAGCAGCTTGGCCCCCCAGGCGCTTAACTATGGCTACACCTTC,CASSLAPQALNYGYTF
many,-,TRBJ2-1,TRBV2,TGTGCCAGCAGCCACAGCGCCGAACGCGGTGAGCAGTTCTTC,CASSHSAERGEQFF
many,TRBD1,TRBJ1-2,TRBV10-1,TGCGCCAGCGATGGGACAGGGGGCTATAACTATGGCTACACCTTC,CASDGTGGYNYGYTF
-,-,TRBJ1-6,TRBV9,TGTGCCAGCAGCGCAGGGCTGGTTGTGGGTAATTCACCCCTCCACTTT,CASSAGLVVGNSPLHF
-,-,TRBJ1-5,TRBV4-1,TGCGCCAGCAGACAGGGTTTTTATAGCAATCAGCCCCAGCATTTT,CASRQGFYSNQPQHF
-,TRBD2,TRBJ2-1,TRBV12-3/TRBV12-4,TGTGCCAGCAGTTTGCGGGGGGGCTTGCCAAAATCCTACAATGAGCAGTTCTTC,CASSLRGGLPKSYNEQFF
-,-,TRBJ1-1,TRBV3-1,TGTGCCAGCAGCCCCGGGGACCAAGGCTACCGGGAAGCTTTCTTT,CASSPGDQGYREAFF
few,TRBD2,TRBJ2-3,TRBV10-3,TGTGCCATCAGTGTTAGCGGGAACACAGATACGCAGTATTTT,CAISVSGNTDTQYF
many,-,TRBJ2-1,TRBV2,TGTGCCAGCATTACCGGGGCCTCCTACAATGAGCAGTTCTTC,CASITGASYNEQFF
-,-,TRBJ2-5,TRBV30,TGTGCCTGGAGTGTAGACGGGGGGCTGGAAGAGACCCAGTACTTC,CAWSVDGGLEETQYF
-,TRBD2,TRBJ2-3,TRBV7-6,TGTGCCAGCAGTCTAGAGGCTAGCGGGAGGCGGTCGGATACGCAGTATTTT,CASSLEASGRRSDTQYF
-,-,TRBJ2-1,TRBV4-2,TGTGCCAGCAGCCAAGGGGGACGGAGCAATGAGCAGTTCTTC,CASSQGGRSNEQFF
-,-,TRBJ1-1,TRBV10-3,TGTGCCATCAGTGCTGGGGGGCCCCAGAGGACTGAAGCTTTCTTT,CAISAGGPQRTEAFF
many,-,TRBJ2-7,TRBV29-1,TGCAGCGTTGAACAGGAGAGCTCCTACGAGCAGTACTTC,CSVEQESSYEQYF
few,-,TRBJ2-3,TRBV18,TGTGCCAGCTCACCGACAGCTAGCACAGATACGCAGTATTTT,CASSPTASTDTQYF
few,-,TRBJ1-3,TRBV6-6,TGTGCCAGCAGTTACTCACCAGGGGCCGGGTCCGGAAACACCATATATTTT,CASSYSPGAGSGNTIYF
many,TRBD1,TRBJ1-1,TRBV5-6,TGTGCCAGCAGCTTGAGGTTTGGGGGACAGGCAGCTGAAGCTTTCTTT,CASSLRFGGQAAEAFF
many,-,TRBJ2-7,TRBV12-3/TRBV12-4,TGTGCCAGCAGCAGCGACCTTTCCCCCTACGAGCAGTACTTC,CASSSDLSPYEQYF
few,-,TRBJ2-7,TRBV5-8,TGTGCCAGCAGAGGCTTTTACGAGCAGTACTTC,CASRGFYEQYF
many,-,TRBJ1-2,TRBV12-3/TRBV12-4,TGTGCCAGCAGCCCAGCCACGGTGTATGGCTACACCTTC,CASSPATVYGYTF
-,TRBD1,TRBJ1-2,TRBV20-1,TGCAGTGCTAACTCGGACAGGGGGCGGCGTGGCTACACCTTC,CSANSDRGRRGYTF
many,TRBD1,TRBJ2-7,TRBV7-8,TGTGCCAGCAGCTTTGAAACAGGGGTTAGCGAGCAGTACTTC,CASSFETGVSEQYF